This T cell receptor (beta chain) was captured in a study of T cell responses to AZD1222 COVID-19 vaccine. This CDR3 has 17 amino acids. The V gene's germline CDR1 is SGHNT and CDR2 YYREEE (reference sequence). Trimming took off 1 base at V and 3 bases at J, with 20 bases between the two ends. A word on this clone: Its specificity is unknown.

General study findings and limits: Repertoires were obtained only post-peak T cell response. There were mostly white British donors and more females than males, and clonal diversity was possibly underestimated.

The method was immunoSEQ multiplex PCR; TCRdb's version includes in-frame clones alone and lacks a portion of them. The table has about 130,000 clones, approximately 88% seen once; the top ten hold under 2%. This specimen consisted of peripheral blood, obtained on day 0 of AZD1222 vaccination. The chain has TRBV5-4 and TRBJ2-7; possibly TRBD1 for D (6 bases). This sequence was found in an adult in good health. The CDR3 coding sequence is TGTGCCAGCAGCTTGATCCCCTCCCGTGGGGGCATCTACGAGCAGTACTTC. This translates into CASSLIPSRGGIYEQYF.